Listed below are T cell receptor beta chains from one sample, sequenced in a study of shared clonotypes between healthy human individuals. Clones were sequenced by immunoSEQ multiplex PCR, and TCRdb holds only the in-frame ones, with some missing. The data contain about 1 million clones, about 80% of them singletons. The sequenced material came from memory CD4+ T cells sorted from blood. These receptors all stem from a man aged 18 to 29 in good health. Both conserved end residues are part of each CDR3. The D gene is left open where the match is weak. Clone size is not always given. Where it is, it says once, few, many or a class for expanded clones.

j_call,v_call,clone_size,d_call,cdr3_nt,cdr3_aa
TRBJ2-5,TRBV5-6,.,.,TGTGCCAGCAGCGGTGACAGGGGAGGGGAGACCCAGTACTTC,CASSGDRGGETQYF
TRBJ1-4,TRBV5-1,.,.,TGCGCCAGCAGCTCGGACACAACTAATGAAAAACTGTTTTTT,CASSSDTTNEKLFF
TRBJ1-2,TRBV6-1,.,TRBD1,TGTGCCAGCAGTGAACCAACAGGGGTGGTTGACTATGGCTACACCTTC,CASSEPTGVVDYGYTF
TRBJ1-5,TRBV5-6,.,.,TGTGCCAGCAGCTTTAGGGGGGGCGCTCAGCCCCAGCATTTT,CASSFRGGAQPQHF
TRBJ1-2,TRBV28,.,.,TGTGCCAGCAGTGAGACAGGTTTGTCAAACTTCGGGCAGGCTAACTATGGCTACACCTTC,CASSETGLSNFGQANYGYTF
TRBJ2-5,TRBV11-2,once,.,TGTGCCAGCAGCTTATGGTCATTTCAAGAGACCCAGTACTTC,CASSLWSFQETQYF
TRBJ2-2,TRBV9,.,TRBD2,TGTGCCAGCAGCGTAGAGGGAATAGCGGGAGGTAGTACGAACACCGGGGAGCTGTTTTTT,CASSVEGIAGGSTNTGELFF
TRBJ1-1,TRBV18,.,.,TGTGCCAGCTCACCACCCTATAACACTGAAGCTTTCTTT,CASSPPYNTEAFF
TRBJ1-1,TRBV11-3,.,.,TGTGCCAGCAGCTTAGATGGACAGAACACTGAAGCTTTCTTT,CASSLDGQNTEAFF
TRBJ2-1,TRBV19,.,TRBD2,TGTGCCAGTAGTAAAGGGACTAGCGGGGAGAATGAGCAGTTCTTC,CASSKGTSGENEQFF
TRBJ2-7,TRBV5-4,.,.,TGTGCCAGCAGTGGGGCGGGACAGATTCTTCCAGACTTC,CASSGAGQILPDF
TRBJ2-3,TRBV5-1,.,TRBD2,TGCGCCAGCAGCTTGGCTCGGGAGGTCGATACGCAGTATTTT,CASSLAREVDTQYF
TRBJ1-6,TRBV11-2,.,TRBD1,TGTGCCAGCAGCCCGACAGGGACTAATTCACCCCTCCACTTT,CASSPTGTNSPLHF